One sample yielded the 31 T cell receptor beta chains listed below, sequenced in a study of cytomegalovirus exposure and HLA in healthy donors. PCR involved 60 Vbeta and 13 Jbeta primers. TCRdb's copy holds only in-frame clones and misses some; the assay was immunoSEQ multiplex PCR. Of approximately 210,000 clones listed, about 87% were seen once; the top ten hold 1.3%. Specimen: PBMCs. Receptor source: a young man in good health and CMV-seronegative.

This clone was recorded only once. CDR3 residues: CASSFGFLAGVGETQYF. CDR3 sequence (DNA): TGCGCCAGCAGCTTCGGGTTCCTAGCGGGAGTCGGAGAGACCCAGTACTTC. V and J are TRBV5-1 and TRBJ2-5, with 10 bases identical to TRBD2. The V and J ends lost 2 bases and 4 bases, in that order; junction bases with no gene match: 11. Germline lookup yields CDR1 SGHRS and CDR2 YFSETQ. This CDR3 is built from 17 residues.

The chain employs TRBV5-6 and TRBJ1-3; possible D gene TRBD1, 5 bases. The CDR3 contains 16 residues. Germline V CDR1 and CDR2: SGHDT, YYEEEE. The V end lost 3 bases, the J end lost 1 base, and 14 bases lay between the germline ends. CDR3 DNA: TGTGCCAGCAGCTGGACCCGGGGGGATTCTGGAAACACCATATATTTT. This encodes CASSWTRGDSGNTIYF.

The V and J genes are TRBV6-5 and TRBJ2-7, with 7 bases aligning to TRBD2. V shed 3 bases, J shed 3 bases, and the junction held 11 bases outside the gene matches. The CDR3 is 16 amino acids. Germline-derived CDR1 and CDR2 are MNHEY and SVGAGI. CDR3 bases: TGTGCCAGCAGTTATACCCGGGACTACCTCCTCTACGAGCAGTACTTC. Its protein product is CASSYTRDYLLYEQYF.

Details on this clone: Other DNA variants within this sample encode the same CDR3. The chain couples TRBV5-1 to TRBJ2-3; TRBD2 agrees at 11 bases. V was pared by 3 bases and J by 0 bases, with 3 bases of the junction left unmatched. Germline CDR1 reads SGHRS; CDR2 reads YFSETQ. The CDR3 loop spans 16 amino acids. The CDR3 region is CASSSGLAVSTDTQYF. CDR3 DNA sequence: TGCGCCAGCAGCTCGGGACTAGCGGTCAGCACAGATACGCAGTATTTT.

This sequence joins TRBV7-2 and TRBJ2-3; D unclear. Trimming pared 3 bases from V and 8 bases from J, leaving 12 bases between. This CDR3 is 13 amino acids long. Germline V gene data show CDR1 as SGHTA and CDR2 as FQGNSA. The CDR3 DNA follows: TGTGCCAGCAGCTTCCTCGAGGTTGCTACGCAGTATTTT. Translating gives CASSFLEVATQYF. Together with reference TRBV7-2 and TRBJ2-3, the CDR3 gives the full variable domain: GAGVSQSPSNKVTEKGKDVELRCDPISGHTALYWYRQSLGQGLEFLIYFQGNSAPDKSGLPSDRFSAERTGGSVSTLTIQRTQQEDSAVYLCASSFLEVATQYFGPGTRLTVL.

The genes are TRBV4-1 and TRBJ1-2; maybe TRBD1 (5 bases). This CDR3 region has 14 residues. Deletions cut 2 bases from V and 7 bases from J, with 14 bases between. The germline V gene encodes CDR1 MGHRA and CDR2 YSYEKL. The CDR3 loop reads CASSQLQGSGGYTF. DNA of the CDR3: TGCGCCAGCAGCCAACTTCAGGGTAGCGGTGGCTACACCTTC.

This clone was counted a few times. This chain connects TRBV5-6 to TRBJ2-1; 12 bases agree with TRBD2. V lost 0 bases to trimming and J lost 6 bases; unmatched junction nucleotides: 4. Per the germline V gene, CDR1 is SGHDT and CDR2 is YYEEEE. The CDR3 runs to 16 residues. DNA for the CDR3: TGTGCCAGCAGCTTGGGACTAGCGGGGGTAAGCAATGAGCAGTTCTTC. Its protein is CASSLGLAGVSNEQFF.

The chain is built from TRBV11-2 and TRBJ1-2, with 8 bases lining up with TRBD1. From germline, CDR1 is SGHAT and CDR2 FQNNGV. CDR3 length equals 15 residues. V lost 5 bases and J lost 8; bases outside the gene matches: 13. CDR3 DNA: TGTGCCAGCAGCCCCCTGGACAGGGTTGTAGAGGGCTACACCTTC. Amino acid sequence: CASSPLDRVVEGYTF.

The chain couples TRBV2 to TRBJ2-5, with 7 bases matching TRBD1. The CDR3 is 13 residues long. Trimming took 8 bases from V and 3 from J; bases not matched to a gene: 6. Germline values: CDR1 SNHLY, CDR2 FYNNEI. This chain's CDR3 is CASSRGQEETQYF. The CDR3 DNA sequence: TGTGCCAGCTCTAGAGGACAGGAAGAGACCCAGTACTTC.

The chain has TRBV7-2 and TRBJ2-1; D might be TRBD2 (6 bases). The length of the CDR3 is 15 residues. V lost 6 bases and J 8 bases, leaving 20 bases between the germline ends. Germline V lookup: CDR1 SGHTA, CDR2 FQGNSA. CDR3 coding DNA: TGTGCCAGCAGTCAGGCGGAAGGGGCGGGGTATGAGCAGTTCTTC. Translating it yields CASSQAEGAGYEQFF. Complete variable domain (other parts from reference TRBV7-2 and TRBJ2-1): GAGVSQSPSNKVTEKGKDVELRCDPISGHTALYWYRQSLGQGLEFLIYFQGNSAPDKSGLPSDRFSAERTGGSVSTLTIQRTQQEDSAVYLCASSQAEGAGYEQFFGPGTRLTVL.

This clone was seen more than once but under ten times. This chain uses TRBV7-6 with TRBJ2-7; D remains ambiguous. Trimming stripped 4 bases from V and 5 bases from J, with 12 bases between. The germline V gene encodes CDR1 SGHVS and CDR2 FNYEAQ. This CDR3 has 13 residues. As DNA, the CDR3 is TGTGCCAGCAGCTCCAAACGCGGCCACGAGCAGTACTTC. Residues: CASSSKRGHEQYF.

This chain connects TRBV4-1 to TRBJ1-2, with D perhaps matching TRBD1 (5 bases). Germline CDR1 reads MGHRA; CDR2 reads YSYEKL. This CDR3 is built from 16 residues. With 1 base removed from V and 4 bases from J, the gap between germline ends came to 16 bases. The CDR3 spells CASSQAPGLPSYGYTF. As DNA, the CDR3 is TGCGCCAGCAGCCAAGCCCCAGGGCTCCCTTCCTATGGCTACACCTTC.

The V and J genes are TRBV28 and TRBJ1-4; the match to TRBD1 covers 7 bases. There are 16 residues in the CDR3. V was clipped by 3 bases and J by 5 bases; unmatched bases: 9. The germline CDR1 and CDR2 sequences are MDHEN and SYDVKM. In DNA, the CDR3 is TGTGCCAGCAGTTTCCCCCTTCGGACAGGAAATGAAAAACTGTTTTTT. As protein: CASSFPLRTGNEKLFF.

The chain uses TRBV5-1 and TRBJ2-3; 7 nucleotides align to TRBD2. CDR1 and CDR2 (germline): SGHRS, YFSETQ. The CDR3 consists of 14 residues. J lost 2 bases, V lost 6 bases, and 6 bases had no gene match. CDR3 residues: CASKWREITDTQYF. The CDR3 DNA sequence: TGCGCCAGCAAATGGCGGGAGATCACAGATACGCAGTATTTT. The full variable domain, in which reference TRBV5-1 and TRBJ2-3 provide the parts outside the CDR3, is KAGVTQTPRYLIKTRGQQVTLSCSPISGHRSVSWYQQTPGQGLQFLFEYFSETQRNKGNFPGRFSGRQFSNSRSEMNVSTLELGDSALYLCASKWREITDTQYFGPGTRLTVL.

The rearrangement links TRBV25-1 to TRBJ2-2, with TRBD2 as a possible D gene (6 bases). Germline V gene sequence: CDR1 MGHDK, CDR2 SYGVNS. Trimming shortened V by 5 bases and J by 6 bases, and 7 bases separated the two germline ends. CDR3 size: 12 residues. In DNA form, the CDR3 reads TGTGCCAGCAGTAGACTAGCCGGGGAGCTGTTTTTT. It specifies CASSRLAGELFF.

This rearrangement joins TRBV6-1 to TRBJ2-7, with D tentatively TRBD2 (7 bases). CDR1 and CDR2 (germline): MNHNS, SASEGT. The V and J ends lost 5 bases and 0 bases respectively, with 14 bases between them. This CDR3 contains 15 residues. The CDR3: CASSLGRDNSYEQYF. DNA of the CDR3: TGTGCCAGCAGTTTGGGGAGGGACAACTCCTACGAGCAGTACTTC.

The chain recombines TRBV14 with TRBJ2-7; 10 bases line up with TRBD1. The junction had 11 bases not matched to a gene; V was cut back by 1 base and J by 2 bases. The V gene's germline CDR1 is SGHDN and CDR2 FVKESK. This CDR3 contains 18 residues. CDR3 region: CASSQAGQGQKIPYEQYF. The CDR3 nucleotides read TGTGCCAGCAGCCAAGCGGGACAGGGGCAAAAGATCCCCTACGAGCAGTACTTC.

V and J are TRBV10-3 and TRBJ2-3, with D tentatively TRBD2 (5 bases). V was trimmed by 11 bases and J by 0 bases, leaving 12 bases between them. This CDR3 is 13 amino acids long. Germline assignment: CDR1 ENHRY and CDR2 SYGVKD. The DNA for the CDR3 is TGTGCCCTCGGGTGGGAGAGCACAGATACGCAGTATTTT. It yields the protein CALGWESTDTQYF.

The rearrangement links TRBV7-6 to TRBJ2-2; TRBD1 agrees at 7 bases. The CDR3 is 15 residues long. Germline values: CDR1 SGHVS, CDR2 FNYEAQ. Germline trimming cut 1 base from V and 4 bases from J; bases unmatched to any gene: 3. CDR3 loop: CASSLGQGGTGELFF. The CDR3 DNA follows: TGTGCCAGCAGCTTAGGACAGGGTGGCACCGGGGAGCTGTTTTTT.

The chain is built from TRBV5-4 and TRBJ2-5; D may be TRBD1 (6 bases). The CDR3 consists of 14 residues. The germline CDR1 and CDR2 sequences are SGHNT and YYREEE (reference sequence). V was pared by 0 bases and J by 4 bases, with 10 bases between. The CDR3 bases are TGTGCCAGCAGCTTGGACAGGGTCGGAGAGACCCAGTACTTC. Translated: CASSLDRVGETQYF.

V gene TRBV6-5 combines with J gene TRBJ2-3, with 8 bases that match TRBD2. The CDR3 extends over 16 amino acids. Germline CDR1 reads MNHEY; CDR2 reads SVGAGI. Trimming removed 2 bases from V and 2 bases from J; junction bases left unmatched: 6. The CDR3 is CASSYVSGAITDTQYF. The CDR3 DNA sequence: TGTGCCAGCAGTTACGTTAGCGGGGCAATCACAGATACGCAGTATTTT.

This sequence joins TRBV2 and TRBJ1-1; D gene uncertain. Germline V gives CDR1 SNHLY, CDR2 FYNNEI. CDR3 length: 11 amino acids. Trimming removed 5 bases from V and 12 bases from J, with 13 bases in between. The CDR3 here is CASSSGSLTFF. CDR3 nucleotides: TGTGCCAGCAGTTCGGGATCTCTGACTTTCTTT.

The gene calls are TRBV2 and TRBJ1-4, with 7 nucleotides matching TRBD1. The CDR3 contains 14 residues. The V gene end was trimmed by 4 bases and the J gene end by 11 bases; junction bases not matched to a gene: 10. Germline CDR1 reads SNHLY; CDR2 reads FYNNEI. This CDR3 reads CASSVGEAGGKLFF. CDR3 nucleotides: TGTGCCAGCAGTGTGGGCGAGGCAGGGGGGAAACTGTTTTTT.

This clone occurred once. The rearrangement uses TRBV4-2 and TRBJ1-1, with TRBD1 matching over 11 bases. Germline V gene sequence: CDR1 LGHNA, CDR2 YNFKEQ. The CDR3 length is 15 residues. The V segment lost 0 bases and the J segment 7 bases; nucleotides outside the gene matches: 4. The CDR3 sequence is CASSQEDRGLLEAFF. The CDR3 DNA reads as TGTGCCAGCAGCCAAGAGGACAGGGGGCTCCTTGAAGCTTTCTTT.

The chain has TRBV4-1 and TRBJ2-3; 14 bases map to TRBD2. In germline, CDR1 is MGHRA, CDR2 YSYEKL. The length of the CDR3 is 17 residues. The V gene end was trimmed by 4 bases and the J gene end by 0 bases; junction bases not matched to a gene: 3. CDR3 nucleotide sequence: TGCGCCAGCAGCCCCCGGACTAGCGGGGGGAGCACAGATACGCAGTATTTT. This codes for CASSPRTSGGSTDTQYF.

The chain carries TRBV5-1 and TRBJ2-5; 10 positions agree with TRBD2. The CDR3 covers 18 residues. Per the germline V gene, CDR1 is SGHRS and CDR2 is YFSETQ. After removal of 2 bases from V and 3 bases from J, the junction contained 13 bases not matched to a gene. The CDR3: CASSFQGYLAGEKETQYF. The CDR3 DNA reads TGCGCCAGCAGCTTTCAGGGTTATCTAGCGGGGGAAAAAGAGACCCAGTACTTC.

The chain couples TRBV23-1 to TRBJ1-3; D unresolved. TRBV23-1 is recorded as an ORF, its role being uncertain. The germline V and J ends were trimmed by 4 bases and 0 bases, with 16 bases remaining between them. The CDR3 runs to 17 residues. CDR3 nucleotides: TGCGCCAGCAGTCCCATCAGAAGAGGAAGCTCTGGAAACACCATATATTTT. Protein sequence: CASSPIRRGSSGNTIYF.

This rearrangement joins TRBV25-1 to TRBJ2-6; possibly TRBD1 for D (5 bases). CDR1 and CDR2 from the germline V gene are MGHDK and SYGVNS. This CDR3 has 15 amino acids. The V gene lost 5 bases and the J gene lost 3 bases, with 11 bases spanning the gap. The CDR3 DNA reads TGTGCCAGCAGTTACCAGGGTTATGGGGCCAACGTCCTGACTTTC. Translated: CASSYQGYGANVLTF.

The chain uses TRBV5-4 and TRBJ2-3; TRBD2 matches at 8 bases. CDR1 is SGHNT, CDR2 YYREEE, per germline (reference sequence). V dropped 4 bases and J dropped 1; count of bases not matched to a gene: 8. The CDR3 is 16 amino acids. CDR3 region: CASSPRGREGTDTQYF. CDR3 DNA sequence: TGTGCCAGCAGCCCCCGTGGGCGGGAGGGCACAGATACGCAGTATTTT.

This chain uses TRBV25-1 with TRBJ1-1; D is perhaps TRBD1 (6 bases). This CDR3 has 14 residues. Germline-derived CDR1 and CDR2 are MGHDK and SYGVNS. Trimming took off 5 bases at V and 6 bases at J, with 16 bases between the two ends. The CDR3: CASSSYRDLSEAFF. The CDR3, as DNA: TGTGCCAGCAGTAGCTACAGGGATCTCTCTGAAGCTTTCTTT.

This chain connects TRBV11-2 to TRBJ2-5; D gene uncertain. From germline, CDR1 is SGHAT and CDR2 FQNNGV. This CDR3 contains 16 residues. V was pared by 2 bases and J by 2 bases, with 15 bases between. The CDR3 DNA sequence: TGTGCCAGCAGCTTAAAGGTAGACAACCGACAAGAGACCCAGTACTTC. Protein product: CASSLKVDNRQETQYF.